The sequence of this T cell receptor (beta chain) was determined in a study of neurological immune-mediated disorders. Time point specified: longitudinal time-point 2. Overall study findings and caveats: TCR clonal expansion peaked in HTLV-1-associated myelopathy patients and was lowest in multiple sclerosis patients. CDR3 amino acid sequences found in expanded clones were never shared across subjects, suggesting private repertoires in all groups. The multiple sclerosis repertoire cluster was not associated with any clinical or MRI feature.

This clonotype has a count of ten or more. The antigen is undetermined. In TCRdb, the 5' RACE reads were re-called with MiXCR into one record per CDR3 protein. The table has about 80,000 distinct CDR3 sequences, approximately 5.8% seen once. CDR1 is MRHNA and CDR2 is SNTAGT in the germline V gene. The length of the CDR3 is 15 residues. V dropped 3 bases and J dropped 4; count of bases not matched to a gene: 6. V gene TRBV6-4 combines with J gene TRBJ2-1; 7 positions match TRBD2. The sequence came from a woman in her fifties or sixties with multiple sclerosis. Sequences were obtained from PBMCs. The CDR3 is CASSEGGGIYNEQFF. Written as DNA, the CDR3 is TGTGCCAGCAGTGAGGGGGGGGGGATTTACAATGAGCAGTTCTTC.